The clone carrying this T cell receptor beta chain occurred a few times. TCRdb recomputed calls from the 5' RACE reads with MiXCR, one row per CDR3 protein. The sample yields 300,000 to 400,000 distinct CDR3 sequences, around 15% seen once. This specimen belongs to a study of T-cell memory formation after mild COVID-19. The CDR3 runs 14 residues. The V gene end was trimmed by 5 bases and the J gene end by 8 bases; junction bases not matched to a gene: 6. Germline V gives CDR1 LNHDA, CDR2 SQIVND (reference sequence). The clonotype comes from a man aged 18 to 29 who had mild COVID-19 (a few samples of this study predate the infection). Cell type and time point are not known. The specimen was PBMCs or a T cell subset sorted from them (not recorded which). V and J are TRBV19 and TRBJ1-6, with 7 positions matching TRBD1. CDR3 loop: CASSLGDSHSPLHF. In DNA form, the CDR3 reads TGTGCCAGTAGTCTCGGGGACAGCCATTCACCCCTCCACTTT.